These T cell receptor beta chains were read from a single sample in a study of T-cell memory formation after mild COVID-19. TCRdb analysed the 5' RACE reads with MiXCR anew, one entry per CDR3 protein. The sample yields a few hundred thousand distinct CDR3 sequences, roughly 17% seen once. Sequenced material: PBMCs or a T cell subset sorted from them (not recorded which). The receptors originated from a man between 18 and 29 years old who had mild COVID-19 (a few samples of this study predate the infection). Cell type and time point are not known. Both conserved end residues are part of each CDR3. D genes are given only for firm matches. Where a row states a size, it is once, few, many or the class of an expanded clone; other rows omit it.

>TRBJ1-1|-|-|TRBV28
CASSLSWTRRAEAFF
>TRBJ2-1|-|TRBD2|TRBV27
CASSTGLANEQFF
>TRBJ1-1|few|-|TRBV28
CASSWVVGTEAFF
>TRBJ2-7|-|-|TRBV20-1
CSPRRGEYEQYF
>TRBJ1-1|few|-|TRBV28
CASSLPTGGTEAFF
>TRBJ2-4|few|TRBD2|TRBV20-1
CSARAGTSGDFGIQYF
>TRBJ2-3|-|-|TRBV20-1
CSAVGDGDTQYF
>TRBJ2-1|few|-|TRBV5-4
CASSLAGPYNEQFF
>TRBJ2-5|few|-|TRBV6-2/TRBV6-3
CASSYNPGTFQETQYF
>TRBJ2-1|-|-|TRBV5-1
CASSPVPGPYNEQFF
>TRBJ2-3|-|TRBD1|TRBV7-1
CASSSSIAGGYPVDTQYF
>TRBJ2-7|-|-|TRBV7-6
CASSLGRQSGEQYF
>TRBJ2-2|-|-|TRBV29-1
CSVRAAYTGELFF
>TRBJ2-2|few|TRBD2|TRBV7-9
CASGRQLAGGYTGELFF
>TRBJ2-7|-|-|TRBV29-1
CSVEDGVAYEQYF
>TRBJ2-3|few|-|TRBV4-3
CASSQDQRDTQYF
>TRBJ1-1|many|-|TRBV7-9
CASSPRAGQYTEAFF
>TRBJ2-1|-|-|TRBV5-1
CATSRGVFSNEQFF
>TRBJ2-5|few|-|TRBV29-1
CSVPGTFQETQYF
>TRBJ2-5|-|TRBD1|TRBV7-6
CASTDRGNRTQYF
>TRBJ2-3|few|-|TRBV6-2/TRBV6-3
CASSYGEDTQYF
>TRBJ2-5|many|TRBD2|TRBV6-1
CASSGLAGGETQYF
>TRBJ2-5|-|TRBD1|TRBV4-1
CASSEQGARASETQYF
>TRBJ1-1|few|-|TRBV12-3/TRBV12-4
CASSSRMNTEAFF
>TRBJ2-3|-|-|TRBV5-1
CASSTGRNTDTQYF
>TRBJ2-2|few|-|TRBV7-9
CASSLGLDPLNTGELFF
>TRBJ2-1|few|-|TRBV5-1
CASSLDSRDEQFF
>TRBJ1-2|-|-|TRBV30
CAWRRPNNYGYTF
>TRBJ1-2|-|TRBD1|TRBV5-5
CASSPGQERGYTF
>TRBJ2-5|few|-|TRBV5-4
CASSLTASQETQYF
>TRBJ1-2|-|TRBD1|TRBV10-2
CAIGQGAREDYGYTF
>TRBJ2-2|many|-|TRBV30
CAWSRGNGELFF
>TRBJ2-1|many|-|TRBV6-5
CASSYRWGGEQFF
>TRBJ2-1|-|-|TRBV7-9
CASSQLRTVGGHNEQFF
>TRBJ2-1|-|TRBD1|TRBV6-5
CASGVDRAYNEQFF
>TRBJ2-7|-|-|TRBV3-1
CASSLGNYEQYF
>TRBJ2-3|-|-|TRBV15
CATSRGWDTQYF
>TRBJ2-1|few|-|TRBV5-1
CASSPFLRDPYNEQFF
>TRBJ2-5|few|-|TRBV29-1
CSVTDDKETQYF
>TRBJ1-3|-|-|TRBV18
CASSPYPGSTDHNTIYF